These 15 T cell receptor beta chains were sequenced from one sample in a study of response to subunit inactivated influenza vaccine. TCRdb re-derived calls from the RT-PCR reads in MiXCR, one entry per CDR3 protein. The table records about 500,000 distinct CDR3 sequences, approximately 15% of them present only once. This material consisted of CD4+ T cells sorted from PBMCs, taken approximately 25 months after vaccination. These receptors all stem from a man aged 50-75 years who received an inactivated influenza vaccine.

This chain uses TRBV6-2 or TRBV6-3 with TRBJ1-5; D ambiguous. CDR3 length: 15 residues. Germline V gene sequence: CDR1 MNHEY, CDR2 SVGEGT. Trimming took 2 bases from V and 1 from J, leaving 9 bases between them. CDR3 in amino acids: CASSYQVLSNQPQHF. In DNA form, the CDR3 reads TGTGCCAGCAGTTACCAAGTTCTCAGCAATCAGCCCCAGCATTTT.

The CDR3 DNA follows: TGTGCCAGCAGTCGGACACCTTATAGCAATCAGCCCCAGCATTTT. As protein: CASSRTPYSNQPQHF. This chain joins TRBV3-1 and TRBJ1-5; tentatively, D is TRBD1 (5 bases). The CDR3 has 15 amino acids. The V and J ends lost 6 bases and 0 bases respectively, with 12 bases between them. CDR1 is LGHDT and CDR2 is YNNKEL in the germline V gene (reference sequence).

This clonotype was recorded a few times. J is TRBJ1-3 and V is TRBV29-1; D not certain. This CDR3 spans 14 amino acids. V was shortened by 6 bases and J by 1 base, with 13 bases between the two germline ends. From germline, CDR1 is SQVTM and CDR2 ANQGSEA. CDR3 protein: CSVSHGVSGNTIYF. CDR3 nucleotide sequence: TGCAGCGTCTCCCACGGGGTTTCTGGAAACACCATATATTTT.

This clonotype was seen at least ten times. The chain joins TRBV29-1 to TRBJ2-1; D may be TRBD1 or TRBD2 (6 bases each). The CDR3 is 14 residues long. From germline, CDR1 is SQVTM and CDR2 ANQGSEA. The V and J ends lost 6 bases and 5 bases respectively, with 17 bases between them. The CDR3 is CSVNLGGLNNEQFF. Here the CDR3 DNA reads TGCAGCGTCAACCTTGGGGGGCTGAACAATGAGCAGTTCTTC.

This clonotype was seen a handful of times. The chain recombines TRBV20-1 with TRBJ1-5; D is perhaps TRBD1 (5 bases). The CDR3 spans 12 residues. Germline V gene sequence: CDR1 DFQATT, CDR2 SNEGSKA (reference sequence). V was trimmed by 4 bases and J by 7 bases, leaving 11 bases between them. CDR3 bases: TGCAGTGCTATGAGGGGAGACCAGCCCCAGCATTTT. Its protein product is CSAMRGDQPQHF.

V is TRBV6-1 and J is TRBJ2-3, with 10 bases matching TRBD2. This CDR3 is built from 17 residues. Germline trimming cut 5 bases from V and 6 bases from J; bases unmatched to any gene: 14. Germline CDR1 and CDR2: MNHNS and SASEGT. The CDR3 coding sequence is TGTGCCAGCAGTACGATGATTACTAGCGGGAAATGGGATACGCAGTATTTT. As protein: CASSTMITSGKWDTQYF.

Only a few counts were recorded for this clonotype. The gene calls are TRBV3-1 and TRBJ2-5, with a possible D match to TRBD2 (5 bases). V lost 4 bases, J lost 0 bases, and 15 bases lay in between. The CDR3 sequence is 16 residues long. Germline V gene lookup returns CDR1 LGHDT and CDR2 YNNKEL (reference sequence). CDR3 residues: CASSLRHSGNQETQYF. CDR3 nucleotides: TGTGCCAGCAGCCTACGACATTCGGGAAACCAAGAGACCCAGTACTTC.

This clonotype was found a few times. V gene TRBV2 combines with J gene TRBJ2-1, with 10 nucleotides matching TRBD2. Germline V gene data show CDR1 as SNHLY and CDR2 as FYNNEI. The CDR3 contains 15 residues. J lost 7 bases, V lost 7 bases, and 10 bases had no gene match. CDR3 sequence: CASNIGLAGVNEQFF. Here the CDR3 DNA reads TGTGCCAGCAATATAGGGCTAGCGGGAGTGAATGAGCAGTTCTTC.

The CDR3 bases are TGTGCCAGCAGAGAACAGGGGGCGCGCGGGGAGCTGTTTTTT. Its translation is CASREQGARGELFF. The V call is TRBV6-1, the J call TRBJ2-2; 9 bases are shared with TRBD1. From germline, CDR1 is MNHNS and CDR2 SASEGT. The CDR3 is 14 amino acids. The ends lost 6 bases at V and 7 bases at J; junction bases unmatched: 6.

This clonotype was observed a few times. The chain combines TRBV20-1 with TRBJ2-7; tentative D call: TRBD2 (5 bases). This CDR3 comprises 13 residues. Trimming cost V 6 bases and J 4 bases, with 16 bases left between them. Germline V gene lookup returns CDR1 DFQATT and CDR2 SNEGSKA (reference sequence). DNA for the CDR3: TGCAGTGCCGCCCTGGGAGATGGGTACGAGCAGTACTTC. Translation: CSAALGDGYEQYF.

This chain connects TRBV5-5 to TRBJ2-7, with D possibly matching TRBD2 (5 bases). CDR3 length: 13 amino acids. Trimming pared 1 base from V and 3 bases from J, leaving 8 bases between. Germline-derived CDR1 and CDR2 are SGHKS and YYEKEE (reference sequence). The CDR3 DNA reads TGTGCCAGCAGCTTGTGGGAGAGCTACGAGCAGTACTTC. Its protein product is CASSLWESYEQYF. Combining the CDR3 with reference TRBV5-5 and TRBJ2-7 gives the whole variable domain DAGVTQSPTHLIKTRGQQVTLRCSPISGHKSVSWYQQVLGQGPQFIFQYYEKEERGRGNFPDRFSARQFPNYSSELNVNALLLGDSALYLCASSLWESYEQYFGPGTRLTVT.

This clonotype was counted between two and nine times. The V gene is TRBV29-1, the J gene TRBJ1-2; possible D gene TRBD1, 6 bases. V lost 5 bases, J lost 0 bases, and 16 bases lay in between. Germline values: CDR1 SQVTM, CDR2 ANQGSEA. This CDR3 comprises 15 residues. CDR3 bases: TGCAGCGTTCGGGACACGGAGTTAGCTAACTATGGCTACACCTTC. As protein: CSVRDTELANYGYTF.

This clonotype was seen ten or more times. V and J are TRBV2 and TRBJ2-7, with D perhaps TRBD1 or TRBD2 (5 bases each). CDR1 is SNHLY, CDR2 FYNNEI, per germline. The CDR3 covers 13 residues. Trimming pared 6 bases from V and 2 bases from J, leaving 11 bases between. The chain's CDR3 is CASRLQEAYEQYF. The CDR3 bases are TGTGCCAGCAGACTACAGGAGGCCTACGAGCAGTACTTC.

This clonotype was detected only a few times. The DNA for the CDR3 is TGCAGTGCCAGACCACAGCGGGGGGGCACAGATACGCAGTATTTT. Translation: CSARPQRGGTDTQYF. The chain has TRBV20-1 and TRBJ2-3, with 9 bases that match TRBD2. Per the germline V gene, CDR1 is DFQATT and CDR2 is SNEGSKA (reference sequence). The CDR3 contains 15 residues. J lost 1 base, V lost 6 bases, and 8 bases had no gene match.

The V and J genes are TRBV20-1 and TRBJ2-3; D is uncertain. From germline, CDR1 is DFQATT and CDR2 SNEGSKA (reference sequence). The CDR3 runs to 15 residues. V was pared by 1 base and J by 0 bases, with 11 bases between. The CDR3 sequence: CSARANWVSTDTQYF. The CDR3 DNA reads TGCAGTGCTAGAGCGAACTGGGTCAGCACAGATACGCAGTATTTT.